This T cell receptor (beta chain) was observed in a study of Graves' ophthalmopathy and Graves' hyperthyroidism. General observations from the study: Among thyroid clonotypes expanded above 0.001 frequency, most also appeared in blood.

As concerns this clonotype: Its antigen is currently unknown.

Exclusion covered patients with other autoimmune diseases or uncontrolled infections (as well as pregnancy or lactation). Deletions cut 0 bases from V and 4 bases from J, with 3 bases between. CDR1 is KGHDR, CDR2 SFDVKD, per germline. The CDR3 spans 13 residues. Beta-chain TCR CDR3 regions were amplified from RNA transcripts. An initial RT-PCR round employing HTBI primers preceded a second-round multiplex PCR. TCRdb called the multiplex PCR reads again in MiXCR, with one record for every CDR3 protein. The sample carries under 800,000 distinct CDR3 sequences, about a fifth recorded once. The sample taken for sequencing was peripheral blood. The source of this sequence is a woman between 18 and 30 years old with stable Graves' hyperthyroidism. Some clones in this sample may be carry-over from other donors' samples. The chain combines TRBV24-1 with TRBJ1-3, with no clear D. CDR3 residues: CATSDLVGNTIYF. CDR3 DNA: TGTGCCACCAGTGATTTGGTCGGAAACACCATATATTTT.